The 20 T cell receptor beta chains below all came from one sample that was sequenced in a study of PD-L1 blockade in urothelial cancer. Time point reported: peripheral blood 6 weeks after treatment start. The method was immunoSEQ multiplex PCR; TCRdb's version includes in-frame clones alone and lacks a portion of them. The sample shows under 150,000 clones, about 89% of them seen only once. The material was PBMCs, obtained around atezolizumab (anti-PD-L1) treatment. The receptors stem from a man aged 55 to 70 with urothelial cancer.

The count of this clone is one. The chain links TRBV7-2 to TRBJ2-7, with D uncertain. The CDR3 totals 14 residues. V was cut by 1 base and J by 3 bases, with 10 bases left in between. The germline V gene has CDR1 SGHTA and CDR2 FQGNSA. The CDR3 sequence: CASSLGAAFYEQYF. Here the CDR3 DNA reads TGTGCCAGCAGCTTAGGGGCAGCATTCTACGAGCAGTACTTC.

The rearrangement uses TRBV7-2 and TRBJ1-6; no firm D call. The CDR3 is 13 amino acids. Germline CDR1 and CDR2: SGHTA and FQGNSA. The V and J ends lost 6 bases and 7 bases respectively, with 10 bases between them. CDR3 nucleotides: TGTGCCAGCAGTCACGGGGTGAATTCACCCCTCCACTTT. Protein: CASSHGVNSPLHF.

The CDR3 DNA follows: TGTGCCAGTAAGCAGGGTTGGGACAGGGGACACGAGCAGTACTTC. Its protein product is CASKQGWDRGHEQYF. The chain joins TRBV6-5 to TRBJ2-7; 10 nucleotides agree with TRBD1. The V and J ends lost 9 bases and 5 bases, in that order; junction bases with no gene match: 13. Looked up from germline, CDR1 is MNHEY and CDR2 is SVGAGI. The CDR3 sequence is 15 residues long.

This CDR3 is CASSPGDRETQYF. Written as DNA, the CDR3 is TGTGCCAGCTCACCCGGGGACAGGGAGACCCAGTACTTC. V gene TRBV18 combines with J gene TRBJ2-5; 8 positions match TRBD1. Unmatched junction bases numbered 2, after V lost 3 bases and J lost 5 bases. From germline, CDR1 is KGHSH and CDR2 LQKENI. CDR3 length equals 13 residues.

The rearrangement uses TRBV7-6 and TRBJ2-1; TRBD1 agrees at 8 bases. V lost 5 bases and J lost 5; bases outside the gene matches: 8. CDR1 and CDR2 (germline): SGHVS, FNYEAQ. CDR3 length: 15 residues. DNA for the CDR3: TGTGCCAGCAGCCTCTCAGGGGGCAGTCACAATGAGCAGTTCTTC. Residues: CASSLSGGSHNEQFF.

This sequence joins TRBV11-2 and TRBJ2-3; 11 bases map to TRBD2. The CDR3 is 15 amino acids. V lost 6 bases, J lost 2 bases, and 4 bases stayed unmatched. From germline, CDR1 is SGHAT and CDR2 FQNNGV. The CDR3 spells CASRLAGGTTDTQYF. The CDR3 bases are TGTGCCAGCAGGCTAGCGGGAGGTACCACAGATACGCAGTATTTT.

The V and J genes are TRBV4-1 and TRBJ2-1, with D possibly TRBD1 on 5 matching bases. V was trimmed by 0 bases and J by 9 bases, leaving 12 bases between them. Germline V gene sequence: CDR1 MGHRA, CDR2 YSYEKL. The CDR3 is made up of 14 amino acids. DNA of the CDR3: TGCGCCAGCAGCCAAGAGCGCAGGGTCCCTGAGCAGTTCTTC. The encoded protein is CASSQERRVPEQFF.

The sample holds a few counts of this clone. The CDR3: CASSRQGTGGEKLFF. For the CDR3, the DNA is TGCGCCAGCAGCCGACAGGGGACAGGGGGTGAAAAACTGTTTTTT. The chain combines TRBV4-1 with TRBJ1-4; 11 bases line up with TRBD1. The CDR3 extends over 15 amino acids. Per germline, CDR1 MGHRA and CDR2 YSYEKL. The ends lost 4 bases at V and 7 bases at J; junction bases unmatched: 5.

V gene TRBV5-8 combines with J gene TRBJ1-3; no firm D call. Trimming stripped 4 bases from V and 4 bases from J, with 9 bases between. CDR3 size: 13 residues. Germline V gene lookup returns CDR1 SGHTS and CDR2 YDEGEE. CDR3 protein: CASSGEIGNTIYF. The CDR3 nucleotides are TGTGCCAGCAGCGGGGAGATCGGAAACACCATATATTTT.

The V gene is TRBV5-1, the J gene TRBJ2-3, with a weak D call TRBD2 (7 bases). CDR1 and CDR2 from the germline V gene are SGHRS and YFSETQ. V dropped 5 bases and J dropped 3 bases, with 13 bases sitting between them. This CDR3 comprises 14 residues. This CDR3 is CASSWGGETDTQYF. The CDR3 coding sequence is TGCGCCAGCAGTTGGGGGGGCGAGACAGATACGCAGTATTTT.

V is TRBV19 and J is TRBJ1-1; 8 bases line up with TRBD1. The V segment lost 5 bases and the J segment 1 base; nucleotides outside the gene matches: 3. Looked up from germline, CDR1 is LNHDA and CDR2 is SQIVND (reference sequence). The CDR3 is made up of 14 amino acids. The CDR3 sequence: CASSPGGANTEAFF. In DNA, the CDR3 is TGTGCCAGTAGTCCAGGGGGCGCGAACACTGAAGCTTTCTTT.

CDR3 bases: TGCGCCAGCAGCTTGGGGGGGACTAGCACAGATACGCAGTATTTT. It encodes CASSLGGTSTDTQYF. This rearrangement joins TRBV5-1 to TRBJ2-3, with a possible D match to TRBD2 (6 bases). The CDR3 runs to 15 residues. Trimming took off 0 bases at V and 0 bases at J, with 8 bases between the two ends. The germline V gene has CDR1 SGHRS and CDR2 YFSETQ. Variable domain in full (rest from reference TRBV5-1 and TRBJ2-3): KAGVTQTPRYLIKTRGQQVTLSCSPISGHRSVSWYQQTPGQGLQFLFEYFSETQRNKGNFPGRFSGRQFSNSRSEMNVSTLELGDSALYLCASSLGGTSTDTQYFGPGTRLTVL.

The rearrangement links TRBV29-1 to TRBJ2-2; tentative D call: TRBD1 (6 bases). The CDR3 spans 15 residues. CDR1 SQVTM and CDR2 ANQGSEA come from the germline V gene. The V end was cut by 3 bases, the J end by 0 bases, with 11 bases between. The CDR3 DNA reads TGCAGCGTTGAGGGCAGGGGTACGAACACCGGGGAGCTGTTTTTT. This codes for CSVEGRGTNTGELFF.

The CDR3 loop is CASSGTGGAVRTQYF. The CDR3 region has the DNA TGCGCCAGCAGCGGGACTGGAGGGGCGGTGAGGACGCAGTATTTT. The chain recombines TRBV5-1 with TRBJ2-3, with D tentatively TRBD2 (6 bases). Between the trimmed V and J ends, which lost 4 bases and 9 bases, there was a span of 21 bases. There are 15 residues in the CDR3. Germline CDR1 and CDR2: SGHRS and YFSETQ.

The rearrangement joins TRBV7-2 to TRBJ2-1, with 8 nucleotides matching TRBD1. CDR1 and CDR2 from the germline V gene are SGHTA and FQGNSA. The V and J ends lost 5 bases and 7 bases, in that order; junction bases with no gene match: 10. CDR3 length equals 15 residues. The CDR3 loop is CASSPWTGSGNEQFF. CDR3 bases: TGTGCCAGCAGCCCCTGGACAGGGAGCGGTAATGAGCAGTTCTTC.

CDR3 bases: TGTGCCATCACCAGAGAGCGGACAGGGGGCAACACCGGGGAGCTGTTTTTT. Amino acids: CAITRERTGGNTGELFF. V gene TRBV10-3 combines with J gene TRBJ2-2; 11 positions match TRBD1. Trimming at V came to 7 bases and at J to 2 bases, leaving 9 bases not matched to a gene. This CDR3 region has 17 residues. Per germline, CDR1 ENHRY and CDR2 SYGVKD.

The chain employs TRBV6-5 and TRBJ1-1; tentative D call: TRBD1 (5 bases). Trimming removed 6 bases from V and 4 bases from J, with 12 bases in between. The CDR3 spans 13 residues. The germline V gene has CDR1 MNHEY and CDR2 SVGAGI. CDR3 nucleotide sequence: TGTGCCAGCAGCCCTCGAAGGGGCACTGAAGCTTTCTTT. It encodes CASSPRRGTEAFF.

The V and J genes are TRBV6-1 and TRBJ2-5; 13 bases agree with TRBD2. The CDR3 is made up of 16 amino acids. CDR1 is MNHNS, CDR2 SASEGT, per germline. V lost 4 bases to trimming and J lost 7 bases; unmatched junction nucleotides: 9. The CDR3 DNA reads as TGTGCCAGCAGTGCAACTAGCGGGGGGGCTTATTCGACCCAGTACTTC. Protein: CASSATSGGAYSTQYF.

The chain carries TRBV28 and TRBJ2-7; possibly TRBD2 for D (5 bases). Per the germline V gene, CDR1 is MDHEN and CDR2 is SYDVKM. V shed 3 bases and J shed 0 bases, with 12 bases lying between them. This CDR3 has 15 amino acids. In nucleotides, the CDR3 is TGTGCCAGCAGTTTGTACAGCGGTTTCTCCTACGAGCAGTACTTC. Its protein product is CASSLYSGFSYEQYF.

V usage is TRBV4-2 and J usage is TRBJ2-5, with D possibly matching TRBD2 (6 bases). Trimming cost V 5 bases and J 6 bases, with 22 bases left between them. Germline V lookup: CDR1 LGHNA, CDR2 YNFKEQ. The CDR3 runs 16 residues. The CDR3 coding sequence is TGTGCCAGCAGCGAGAGCTGGGGGGTTGTGCAGAAGACCCAGTACTTC. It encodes CASSESWGVVQKTQYF.